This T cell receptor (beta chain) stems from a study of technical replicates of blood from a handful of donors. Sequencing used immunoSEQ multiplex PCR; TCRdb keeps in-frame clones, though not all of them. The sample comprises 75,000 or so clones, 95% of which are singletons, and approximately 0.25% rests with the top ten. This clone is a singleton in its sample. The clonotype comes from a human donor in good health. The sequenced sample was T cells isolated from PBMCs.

In DNA form, the CDR3 reads TGCGCCAGCAGGCAAGTTCAGGGAAACACCTATAATTCACCCCTCCACTTT. This translates into CASRQVQGNTYNSPLHF. The chain uses TRBV5-1 and TRBJ1-6, with D possibly TRBD1 on 5 matching bases. V gave up 5 bases and J gave up 2 bases, with 17 bases separating them. Per the germline V gene, CDR1 is SGHRS and CDR2 is YFSETQ. The CDR3 runs 17 residues. Together with reference TRBV5-1 and TRBJ1-6, the CDR3 gives the full variable domain: KAGVTQTPRYLIKTRGQQVTLSCSPISGHRSVSWYQQTPGQGLQFLFEYFSETQRNKGNFPGRFSGRQFSNSRSEMNVSTLELGDSALYLCASRQVQGNTYNSPLHFGNGTRLTVT.